This section outlines one TCR beta chain sequence together with its context. The antigen remains unidentified. The data stem from a study of human T cells and chemical hapten exposure. About the study: Patch tests put 0.01% DPC on the upper back, and the results were checked at 6 days. Findings of the study overall: It was expanded TCRs that formed significantly more large CDR3 similarity clusters than controls did.

Time point in this sample: patch test 1, 2 weeks after DPC sensitization. Treatment denoted: therapeutic diphenylcyclopropenone sensitization with weekly scalp DPC. Researchers sampled blood before each patch test went on. The germline CDR1 and CDR2 sequences are LGHNT and FRNRAP. Trimming pared 1 base from V and 5 bases from J, leaving 11 bases between. This CDR3 is 14 amino acids long. The library gave individual cDNA molecules unique molecular identifiers. A single record per CDR3 protein comes from TCRdb applying MiXCR to the RACE reads. In the table there are about 83,000 distinct CDR3 sequences, around 7.8% of which are singletons.

Material: whole blood, obtained in connection with sensitization to the hapten diphenylcyclopropenone (DPC). The chain has TRBV12-5 and TRBJ2-5; D might be TRBD1 (5 bases). The origin of this receptor is a woman between 25 and 40 years old with alopecia areata. Some clones in this sample may be carry-over from other donors' samples. CDR3 amino acids: CASGLAAGLETQYF. In DNA, the CDR3 is TGTGCTAGTGGTTTGGCGGCAGGGCTCGAGACCCAGTACTTC.